One and the same sample provided the 6 T cell receptor beta chains below, sequenced in a study of PD-1 blockade in classical Hodgkin lymphoma (TCRdb year 2020). According to the study, the label for this sample's time point signals: cycle 4 day 1 (C4D1), after five to seven weeks of nivolumab. Every trial patient had relapsed after autologous stem cell transplantation, and cohorts A, B and C differed in prior brentuximab vedotin exposure. Library creation used the immunoSEQ multiplex PCR assay. TCRdb carries this immuneACCESS record with in-frame sequences only. Its versions omit some clonotypes, under half of them owing to an unresolved V gene in the studies checked, with the rest unexplained. For this sample the table gives fewer than 55,000 clones, of which 80% were detected only once. The ten largest clonotypes hold around 20% of the sample. Sequences were derived from peripheral blood mononuclear cells (PBMCs), sampled before the fourth cycle of nivolumab. Receptor source: a human donor with classical Hodgkin lymphoma.

The chain has TRBV5-1 and TRBJ2-1; D might be TRBD2 (6 bases). The V end was cut by 0 bases, the J end by 2 bases, with 12 bases between. This CDR3 has 16 amino acids. CDR1 SGHRS and CDR2 YFSETQ come from the germline V gene. CDR3 sequence (DNA): TGCGCCAGCAGCTTGGAAGGCGCGGGAACCTACAATGAGCAGTTCTTC. This encodes CASSLEGAGTYNEQFF.

The chain combines TRBV9 with TRBJ2-7, with no clear D. The CDR3 is 13 amino acids. With 3 bases removed from V and 6 bases from J, the gap between germline ends came to 13 bases. Germline V CDR1 and CDR2: SGDLS, YYNGEE. The CDR3 DNA is TGTGCCAGCAGCGGTACAGATCCTGGCGAGCAGTACTTC. Its protein product is CASSGTDPGEQYF. Full variable domain (outside the CDR3, taken from reference TRBV9 and TRBJ2-7): DSGVTQTPKHLITATGQRVTLRCSPRSGDLSVYWYQQSLDQGLQFLIQYYNGEERAKGNILERFSAQQFPDLHSELNLSSLELGDSALYFCASSGTDPGEQYFGPGTRLTVT.

The chain links TRBV28 to TRBJ1-2; D gene unclear. Germline V gene sequence: CDR1 MDHEN, CDR2 SYDVKM. The V end was cut by 3 bases, the J end by 6 bases, with 11 bases between. CDR3 length: 13 residues. CDR3 in DNA: TGTGCCAGCAGTTTCCAACTCACCGATGGCTACACCTTC. It encodes CASSFQLTDGYTF.

The chain uses TRBV28 and TRBJ1-6; D gene ambiguous. Between the trimmed V and J ends, which lost 4 bases and 5 bases, there was a span of 15 bases. In germline, CDR1 is MDHEN, CDR2 SYDVKM. The CDR3 sequence is 16 residues long. In DNA, the CDR3 is TGTGCCAGCAGTTCCCCCGCGAGTGGTAATAATTCACCCCTCCACTTT. This gives the protein CASSSPASGNNSPLHF.

The chain is built from TRBV28 and TRBJ2-7; a possible D gene is TRBD1 (5 bases). The CDR3 has 15 amino acids. V was shortened by 6 bases and J by 5 bases, with 20 bases between the two germline ends. Germline V gene data show CDR1 as MDHEN and CDR2 as SYDVKM. CDR3 sequence reads: CASSLTDFMDHEQYF. The DNA for the CDR3 is TGTGCCAGCAGCTTGACAGATTTTATGGACCACGAGCAGTACTTC.

This clone was found many times. The CDR3 DNA sequence: TGTGCCAGCAGTGATGATCATGGGGGACAGGGGTATTCACCCCTCCACTTT. Translation gives CASSDDHGGQGYSPLHF. V is TRBV2 and J is TRBJ1-6; TRBD1 aligns across 10 bases. Trimming at V came to 3 bases and at J to 8 bases, leaving 10 bases not matched to a gene. Germline V CDR1 and CDR2: SNHLY, FYNNEI. CDR3 length: 17 amino acids.